The present entry profiles one T cell receptor (beta chain) with its context. Its matching antigen is unknown. This sample stems from a study of cytomegalovirus exposure and HLA in healthy donors. Regarding the study as a whole: Subsequent analysis showed first-cohort TCR clusters tending to co-occur in around 110 validation repertoires.

Only in-frame clones appear in the TCRdb table, and some are missing; sequencing was by immunoSEQ multiplex PCR. Counted here are roughly 200,000 clones, roughly four fifths occurring once; the ten biggest clones make up approximately 2.9%. The germline V gene has CDR1 SGHTA and CDR2 FQGTGA. V lost 5 bases and J 1 base, leaving 14 bases between the germline ends. CDR3 length: 15 amino acids. The J gene is TRBJ1-1, the V gene TRBV7-3; D gene uncertain. This clonotype was sampled from a young woman in good health and CMV-seropositive. What was sequenced was PBMCs. This chain's CDR3 is CASSLLKPPNTEAFF. The CDR3 region has the DNA TGTGCCAGCAGCCTTCTGAAGCCTCCGAACACTGAAGCTTTCTTT. Based on the CDR3 plus reference TRBV7-3 and TRBJ1-1, the full variable domain is GAGVSQTPSNKVTEKGKYVELRCDPISGHTALYWYRQSLGQGPEFLIYFQGTGAADDSGLPNDRFFAVRPEGSVSTLKIQRTERGDSAVYLCASSLLKPPNTEAFFGQGTRLTVV.